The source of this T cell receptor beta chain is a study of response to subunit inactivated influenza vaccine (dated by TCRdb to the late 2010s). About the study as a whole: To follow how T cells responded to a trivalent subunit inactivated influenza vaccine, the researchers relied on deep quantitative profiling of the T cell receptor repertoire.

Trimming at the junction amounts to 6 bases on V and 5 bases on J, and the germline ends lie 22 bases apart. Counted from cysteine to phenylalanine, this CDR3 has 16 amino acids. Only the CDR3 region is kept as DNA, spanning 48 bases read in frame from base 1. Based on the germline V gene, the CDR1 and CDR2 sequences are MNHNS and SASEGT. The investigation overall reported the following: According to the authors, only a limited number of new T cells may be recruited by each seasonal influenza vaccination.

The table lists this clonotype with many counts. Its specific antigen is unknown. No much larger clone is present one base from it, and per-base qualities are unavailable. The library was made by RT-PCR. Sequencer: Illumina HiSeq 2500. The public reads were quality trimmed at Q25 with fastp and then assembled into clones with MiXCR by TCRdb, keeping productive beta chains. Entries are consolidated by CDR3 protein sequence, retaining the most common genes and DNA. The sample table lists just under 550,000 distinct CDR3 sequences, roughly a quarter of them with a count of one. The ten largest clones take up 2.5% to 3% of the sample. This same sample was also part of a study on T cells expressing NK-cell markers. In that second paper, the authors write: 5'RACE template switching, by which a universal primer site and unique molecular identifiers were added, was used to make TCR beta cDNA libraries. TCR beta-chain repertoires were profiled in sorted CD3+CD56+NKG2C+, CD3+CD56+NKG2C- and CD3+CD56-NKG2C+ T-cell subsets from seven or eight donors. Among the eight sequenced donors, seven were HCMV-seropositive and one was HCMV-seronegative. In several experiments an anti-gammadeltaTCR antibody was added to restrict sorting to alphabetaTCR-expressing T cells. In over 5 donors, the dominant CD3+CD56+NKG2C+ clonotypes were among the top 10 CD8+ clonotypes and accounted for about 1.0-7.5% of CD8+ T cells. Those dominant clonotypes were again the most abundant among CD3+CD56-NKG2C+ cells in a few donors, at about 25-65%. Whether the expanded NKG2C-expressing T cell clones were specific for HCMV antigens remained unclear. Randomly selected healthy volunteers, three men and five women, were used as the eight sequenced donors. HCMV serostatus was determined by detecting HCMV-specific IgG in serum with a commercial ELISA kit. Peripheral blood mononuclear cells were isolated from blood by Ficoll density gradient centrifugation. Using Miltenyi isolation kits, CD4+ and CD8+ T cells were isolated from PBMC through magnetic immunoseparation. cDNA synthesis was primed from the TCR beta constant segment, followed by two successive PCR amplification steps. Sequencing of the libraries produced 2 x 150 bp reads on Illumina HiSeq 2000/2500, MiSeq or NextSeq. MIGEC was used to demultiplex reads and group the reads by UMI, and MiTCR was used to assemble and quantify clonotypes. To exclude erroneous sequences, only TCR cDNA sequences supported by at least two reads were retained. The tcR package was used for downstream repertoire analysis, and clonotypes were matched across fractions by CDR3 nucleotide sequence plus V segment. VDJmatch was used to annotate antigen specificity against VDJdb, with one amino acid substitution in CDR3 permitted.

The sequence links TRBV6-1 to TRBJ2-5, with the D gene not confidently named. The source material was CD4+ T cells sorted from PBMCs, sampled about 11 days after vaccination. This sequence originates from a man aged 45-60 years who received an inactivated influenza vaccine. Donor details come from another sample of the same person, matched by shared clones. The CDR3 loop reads CASRHLYSEWTETQYF. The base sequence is TGTGCCAGCAGACATCTATACAGCGAATGGACGGAGACCCAGTACTTC.